Shown below are 29 T cell receptor beta chains from a single sample sequenced in a study of blood T cell repertoires in COVID-19. The protocol was immunoSEQ multiplex PCR, while the TCRdb copy is restricted to in-frame clones and leaves out a portion. Of around 300,000 clones in the sample, approximately 91% were seen once. Sequencing was carried out using PBMCs or T cells enriched from blood (not recorded which). These receptors originate from a woman between 40 and 50 years old who had recovered from COVID-19.

This chain links TRBV18 with TRBJ2-5; 8 bases map to TRBD2. The CDR3 is 16 residues long. Germline V CDR1 and CDR2: KGHSH, LQKENI. V was clipped by 4 bases and J by 5 bases; unmatched bases: 12. CDR3 region: CASSHGTRASLETQYF. CDR3 sequence (DNA): TGTGCCAGCTCACACGGGACTAGAGCGTCTCTGGAGACCCAGTACTTC.

The chain links TRBV19 to TRBJ2-7; a possible D gene is TRBD2 (6 bases). Germline CDR1 and CDR2: LNHDA and SQIVND (reference sequence). This CDR3 has 15 residues. V was pared by 5 bases and J by 0 bases, with 14 bases between. For the CDR3, the DNA is TGTGCCAGTAGTCCTTCCCTAGCGCGCTCCTACGAGCAGTACTTC. This gives the protein CASSPSLARSYEQYF.

The chain recombines TRBV3-1 (or the pseudogene TRBV3-2) with TRBJ1-1; tentatively, D is TRBD1 (5 bases). V was clipped by 1 base and J by 5 bases, with 11 bases between them. The CDR3 extends over 14 amino acids. Germline assignment: CDR1 LGHDT and CDR2 YNNKEL (reference sequence). The CDR3 loop is CASSQGIGATEAFF. The CDR3 DNA reads as TGTGCCAGCAGCCAAGGGATTGGGGCAACTGAAGCTTTCTTT.

This clone has only one observation. V gene TRBV12-5 combines with J gene TRBJ2-3; TRBD2 agrees at 15 bases. The CDR3 totals 18 residues. Germline V gene sequence: CDR1 LGHNT, CDR2 FRNRAP. Trimming took 5 bases from V and 1 from J; bases not matched to a gene: 7. The chain's CDR3 is CASGGGLAGGPGTDTQYF. The CDR3 nucleotides are TGTGCTAGTGGTGGCGGACTAGCGGGAGGGCCCGGCACAGATACGCAGTATTTT. Full variable domain (missing parts from reference TRBV12-5 and TRBJ2-3): DARVTQTPRHKVTEMGQEVTMRCQPILGHNTVFWYRQTMMQGLELLAYFRNRAPLDDSGMPKDRFSAEMPDATLATLKIQPSEPRDSAVYFCASGGGLAGGPGTDTQYFGPGTRLTVL.

The chain employs TRBV12-3 or TRBV12-4 and TRBJ1-3; no reliable D call. V shed 2 bases and J shed 4 bases, with 6 bases lying between them. CDR3 length: 13 residues. The CDR3 DNA reads TGTGCCAGCAGTTTAAACACGGGAAACACCATATATTTT. Translated: CASSLNTGNTIYF.

The gene calls are TRBV3-1 (or the pseudogene TRBV3-2) and TRBJ1-3, with TRBD1 matching over 7 bases. V was pared by 2 bases and J by 4 bases, with 5 bases of the junction left unmatched. The CDR3 extends over 15 amino acids. Per the germline V gene, CDR1 is LGHDT and CDR2 is YNNKEL (reference sequence). The CDR3 region has the DNA TGTGCCAGCAGCCAAAACAGGGGCGGAGGAAACACCATATATTTT. It encodes CASSQNRGGGNTIYF.

The rearrangement joins TRBV5-6 to TRBJ1-2; D not resolved. Germline V CDR1 and CDR2: SGHDT, YYEEEE. V was trimmed by 0 bases and J by 5 bases, leaving 8 bases between them. The CDR3 is 13 residues long. The CDR3 reads CASSLADSYGYTF. In DNA, the CDR3 is TGTGCCAGCAGCTTGGCCGACTCGTATGGCTACACCTTC.

The rearrangement links TRBV27 to TRBJ2-3; the match to TRBD2 covers 9 bases. Trimming cost V 1 base and J 3 bases; bases outside gene matches: 8. The CDR3 loop spans 17 amino acids. Germline V gives CDR1 MNHEY, CDR2 SMNVEV (reference sequence). CDR3 nucleotides: TGTGCCAGCAGTTTATGGGTCGCGGGGGGGCGGACAGATACGCAGTATTTT. Amino acids: CASSLWVAGGRTDTQYF.

The chain joins TRBV4-1 to TRBJ2-5; 10 bases agree with TRBD2. The V and J ends lost 4 bases and 5 bases, in that order; junction bases with no gene match: 7. CDR1 and CDR2 from the germline V gene are MGHRA and YSYEKL. The CDR3 totals 15 residues. The CDR3 protein is CASSPLGLAAETQYF. CDR3 DNA: TGCGCCAGCAGCCCCCTAGGACTAGCGGCGGAGACCCAGTACTTC.

Concerning this clone: This CDR3 is also generated by other DNA sequences in the sample. This sequence joins TRBV12-3 or TRBV12-4 and TRBJ1-1; D remains unclear. The length of the CDR3 is 13 residues. V was pared by 3 bases and J by 2 bases, with 7 bases between. CDR3: CASSFGGNTEAFF. The CDR3 nucleotides are TGTGCCAGCAGTTTTGGAGGAAACACTGAAGCTTTCTTT.

The count of this clone is one. The rearrangement links TRBV6-6 to TRBJ1-5; TRBD1 agrees at 9 bases. Trimming at V came to 7 bases and at J to 4 bases, leaving 8 bases not matched to a gene. The CDR3 runs 15 residues. Per the germline V gene, CDR1 is MNHNY and CDR2 is SVGAGI (reference sequence). The CDR3 protein is CASTLGTGPNQPQHF. CDR3 DNA sequence: TGTGCCAGCACACTAGGGACAGGGCCAAATCAGCCCCAGCATTTT.

The chain links TRBV14 to TRBJ2-3; perhaps TRBD1 as D (5 bases). This CDR3 is 17 amino acids long. V lost 2 bases and J 3 bases, leaving 18 bases between the germline ends. Looked up from germline, CDR1 is SGHDN and CDR2 is FVKESK. In DNA form, the CDR3 reads TGTGCCAGCAGCCAACGGCTTACAGGATTAGGAACAGATACGCAGTATTTT. It specifies CASSQRLTGLGTDTQYF.

This clone was picked up a small number of times. The V call is TRBV5-5, the J call TRBJ1-1; unclear D gene. The CDR3 spans 15 residues. V dropped 4 bases and J dropped 3 bases, with 16 bases sitting between them. Germline values: CDR1 SGHKS, CDR2 YYEKEE (reference sequence). As DNA, the CDR3 is TGTGCCAGCAGCGCCCAAGGAGTTATGGACACTGAAGCTTTCTTT. Its translation is CASSAQGVMDTEAFF.

The chain carries TRBV19 and TRBJ2-1; 7 nucleotides agree with TRBD1. V dropped 5 bases and J dropped 8; count of bases not matched to a gene: 15. The germline V gene has CDR1 LNHDA and CDR2 SQIVND (reference sequence). The length of the CDR3 is 16 residues. The CDR3 loop reads CASSRYPLQGWDEQFF. In nucleotides, the CDR3 is TGTGCCAGTAGTCGCTATCCCCTACAGGGGTGGGATGAGCAGTTCTTC.

The genes are TRBV2 and TRBJ2-5, with 7 bases aligning to TRBD2. The CDR3 has 17 amino acids. In germline, CDR1 is SNHLY, CDR2 FYNNEI. The V gene end was trimmed by 7 bases and the J gene end by 3 bases; junction bases not matched to a gene: 17. CDR3 residues: CASKGFAGLAGEETQYF. The CDR3 DNA sequence: TGTGCCAGCAAAGGCTTTGCGGGACTCGCGGGGGAAGAGACCCAGTACTTC. Filled out from reference TRBV2 and TRBJ2-5, the complete variable domain reads EPEVTQTPSHQVTQMGQEVILRCVPISNHLYFYWYRQILGQKVEFLVSFYNNEISEKSEIFDDQFSVERPDGSNFTLKIRSTKLEDSAMYFCASKGFAGLAGEETQYFGPGTRLLVL.

The chain has TRBV29-1 and TRBJ1-1; TRBD1 matches 7 bases. Trimming took 6 bases from V and 5 from J; bases not matched to a gene: 9. The CDR3 is 13 amino acids. Germline loops: CDR1 SQVTM, CDR2 ANQGSEA. CDR3 region: CSVVRGLETEAFF. DNA of the CDR3: TGCAGCGTCGTCAGGGGGTTAGAAACTGAAGCTTTCTTT.

The chain combines TRBV19 with TRBJ2-4; D might be TRBD2 (5 bases). Between the trimmed V and J ends, which lost 4 bases and 1 base, there was a span of 14 bases. This CDR3 spans 16 amino acids. CDR1 is LNHDA, CDR2 SQIVND, per germline (reference sequence). The CDR3 spells CASSKLPSGAKNIQYF. As DNA, the CDR3 is TGTGCCAGTAGTAAGTTACCCAGCGGCGCCAAAAACATTCAGTACTTC.

The rearrangement links TRBV9 to TRBJ2-3; TRBD2 matches 9 bases. The CDR3 has 17 residues. The V segment lost 0 bases and the J segment 5 bases; nucleotides outside the gene matches: 10. The germline V gene encodes CDR1 SGDLS and CDR2 YYNGEE. The CDR3 DNA reads TGTGCCAGCAGCGTAGAAAGGTCTAGCGGGATGATAGATACGCAGTATTTT. Translating gives CASSVERSSGMIDTQYF.

V gene TRBV11-2 combines with J gene TRBJ1-1, with 7 bases that match TRBD1. The germline V gene has CDR1 SGHAT and CDR2 FQNNGV. V was pared by 5 bases and J by 1 base, with 10 bases of the junction left unmatched. This CDR3 region has 16 residues. The CDR3 is CASSTLPGQPNTEAFF. Here the CDR3 DNA reads TGTGCCAGCAGCACACTACCGGGACAGCCGAACACTGAAGCTTTCTTT. Combining the CDR3 with reference TRBV11-2 and TRBJ1-1 gives the whole variable domain EAGVAQSPRYKIIEKRQSVAFWCNPISGHATLYWYQQILGQGPKLLIQFQNNGVVDDSQLPKDRFSAERLKGVDSTLKIQPAKLEDSAVYLCASSTLPGQPNTEAFFGQGTRLTVV.

V is TRBV3-1 (or the pseudogene TRBV3-2) and J is TRBJ1-2, with D maybe TRBD1 (5 bases). This CDR3 spans 15 amino acids. The germline V gene has CDR1 LGHDT and CDR2 YNNKEL (reference sequence). Trimming stripped 0 bases from V and 4 bases from J, with 12 bases between. The CDR3 DNA is TGTGCCAGCAGCCAAGAACCGGGGACTGGCTATGGCTACACCTTC. It codes for CASSQEPGTGYGYTF.

The CDR3 DNA is TGTGCCAGTAGTTACAGGGAGACAGCTTTCTTT. This gives the protein CASSYRETAFF. The rearrangement uses TRBV19 and TRBJ1-1; D may be TRBD1 (6 bases). The CDR3 covers 11 residues. CDR1 and CDR2 from the germline V gene are LNHDA and SQIVND (reference sequence). The V and J ends lost 5 bases and 10 bases respectively, with 11 bases between them.

The genes are TRBV30 and TRBJ2-7, with D possibly matching TRBD2 (5 bases). Germline assignment: CDR1 GTSNPN and CDR2 SVGIG (reference sequence). The V and J ends lost 6 bases and 4 bases respectively, with 16 bases between them. The CDR3 runs to 13 residues. The CDR3 reads CACEASPRYEQYF. CDR3 DNA: TGTGCCTGTGAGGCTAGCCCTAGATACGAGCAGTACTTC.

V usage is TRBV18 and J usage is TRBJ2-7; 7 nucleotides line up with TRBD1. The J segment lost 2 bases and the V segment lost 3 bases, leaving 13 bases of the junction unmatched. The germline gives CDR1 KGHSH, CDR2 LQKENI. The CDR3 sequence is 17 residues long. This CDR3 is CASSPTIGQENAYEQYF. The CDR3 DNA sequence: TGTGCCAGCTCACCGACCATAGGACAGGAAAACGCCTACGAGCAGTACTTC.

The chain recombines TRBV4-2 with TRBJ1-1; TRBD1 aligns across 7 bases. CDR3 length: 14 amino acids. The germline V gene has CDR1 LGHNA and CDR2 YNFKEQ. The junction had 7 bases not matched to a gene; V was cut back by 3 bases and J by 6 bases. The DNA for the CDR3 is TGTGCCAGCAGCCAGACAGGGTCTTCCGCTGAAGCTTTCTTT. This encodes CASSQTGSSAEAFF.

The chain employs TRBV5-1 and TRBJ2-1; 9 bases are a match to TRBD2. The CDR3 length is 17 residues. Germline loops: CDR1 SGHRS, CDR2 YFSETQ. The V gene end was trimmed by 0 bases and the J gene end by 6 bases; junction bases not matched to a gene: 10. The CDR3 loop reads CASSLGQTSGGVNEQFF. The CDR3 DNA sequence: TGCGCCAGCAGCTTGGGGCAGACTAGCGGTGGGGTCAATGAGCAGTTCTTC.

The chain employs TRBV4-1 and TRBJ1-2; perhaps TRBD1 as D (5 bases). This CDR3 is built from 13 residues. Trimming took 4 bases from V and 6 from J, leaving 12 bases between them. Looked up from germline, CDR1 is MGHRA and CDR2 is YSYEKL. DNA of the CDR3: TGCGCCAGCAGCCCACAGACGGGGGATGGCTACACCTTC. Its translation is CASSPQTGDGYTF.

CDR3 sequence reads: CASSLHGTPNYGYTF. The CDR3 DNA follows: TGTGCCAGCAGCCTTCACGGGACACCCAACTATGGCTACACCTTC. The chain is built from TRBV16 and TRBJ1-2; D might be TRBD1 (6 bases). Trimming took 4 bases from V and 2 from J, leaving 14 bases between them. The CDR3 totals 15 residues. CDR1 and CDR2 from the germline V gene are KGHSY and FQNENV. Combining the CDR3 with reference TRBV16 and TRBJ1-2 gives the whole variable domain GEEVAQTPKHLVRGEGQKAKLYCAPIKGHSYVFWYQQVLKNEFKFLISFQNENVFDETGMPKERFSAKCLPNSPCSLEIQATKLEDSAVYFCASSLHGTPNYGYTFGSGTRLTVV.

CDR3 region: CASSPTSGGETQYF. The CDR3 DNA is TGTGCCAGCAGCCCTACTAGCGGGGGGGAGACCCAGTACTTC. V gene TRBV11-2 combines with J gene TRBJ2-5, with 12 bases that match TRBD2. Losses at the gene ends were 5 bases for V and 5 bases for J; bases not matched to a gene: 3. Germline CDR1 and CDR2: SGHAT and FQNNGV. This CDR3 contains 14 residues. Combining the CDR3 with reference TRBV11-2 and TRBJ2-5 gives the whole variable domain EAGVAQSPRYKIIEKRQSVAFWCNPISGHATLYWYQQILGQGPKLLIQFQNNGVVDDSQLPKDRFSAERLKGVDSTLKIQPAKLEDSAVYLCASSPTSGGETQYFGPGTRLLVL.

This clone was found once. J is TRBJ2-3 and V is TRBV7-9; the match to TRBD2 covers 8 bases. The germline gives CDR1 SEHNR, CDR2 FQNEAQ (reference sequence). The CDR3 loop spans 13 amino acids. Trimming at V came to 8 bases and at J to 4 bases, leaving 5 bases not matched to a gene. The DNA of the CDR3 is TGTGCCAGCGGGGTGCGGGGGGCAGATACGCAGTATTTT. This encodes CASGVRGADTQYF.